These 18 T cell receptor beta chains share one sample of origin, sequenced in a study of CD8+ T cells in alopecia areata. RNA extraction was followed by reverse transcription into cDNA, which acted as the sequencing template. The table came from immunoSEQ multiplex PCR; TCRdb's copy has only in-frame clones and leaves some out. The sample lists 220,000 or so clones, roughly 57% seen once, with more than 0.4% in the top ten. This specimen consisted of CD4+ T cells sorted from blood, obtained at week 0. The receptors shown here come from a human donor with alopecia areata.

The sample holds a few counts of this clone. This same CDR3 is encoded by further DNA sequences in the sample. The J gene is TRBJ1-1, the V gene TRBV5-1; weak D call: TRBD1 (5 bases). CDR3 length equals 13 residues. Germline V gives CDR1 SGHRS, CDR2 YFSETQ. Deletions cut 6 bases from V and 3 bases from J, with 12 bases between. The CDR3: CASTRGEDTEAFF. The CDR3, as DNA: TGCGCCAGCACCCGAGGGGAGGACACTGAAGCTTTCTTT.

As regards this clone: At the DNA level, this CDR3 is encoded by other sequences in the same sample as well. The rearrangement uses TRBV9 and TRBJ2-2; TRBD1 matches 7 bases. V dropped 4 bases and J dropped 1; count of bases not matched to a gene: 4. CDR3 length: 15 amino acids. Germline CDR1 reads SGDLS; CDR2 reads YYNGEE. The CDR3, as DNA: TGTGCCAGCAGCCTTCGGACAGGGAACACCGGGGAGCTGTTTTTT. This encodes CASSLRTGNTGELFF.

This clone was seen a few times. The gene calls are TRBV4-2 and TRBJ1-1, with 8 positions matching TRBD1. Losses at the gene ends were 0 bases for V and 7 bases for J; bases not matched to a gene: 1. Looked up from germline, CDR1 is LGHNA and CDR2 is YNFKEQ. The CDR3 runs 13 residues. This CDR3 reads CASSQDDRGEAFF. The DNA of the CDR3 is TGTGCCAGCAGCCAAGACGACAGGGGTGAAGCTTTCTTT.

This clone has a single count. J is TRBJ2-2 and V is TRBV27, with 11 bases matching TRBD2. The V and J ends lost 3 bases and 0 bases, in that order; junction bases with no gene match: 3. Germline loops: CDR1 MNHEY, CDR2 SMNVEV (reference sequence). CDR3 length: 17 residues. CDR3 protein: CASSFRLAGTNTGELFF. The CDR3, as DNA: TGTGCCAGCAGTTTCAGACTAGCGGGAACGAACACCGGGGAGCTGTTTTTT.

The CDR3 region has the DNA TGCGCCAGCGCGGGACTAGGCACAGATACGCAGTATTTT. Translating gives CASAGLGTDTQYF. The chain has TRBV10-1 and TRBJ2-3; TRBD2 matches 8 bases. Germline-derived CDR1 and CDR2 are WNHNN and SYGVQD (reference sequence). CDR3 size: 13 residues. V was clipped by 8 bases and J by 1 base; unmatched bases: 2.

This clone was detected only a few times. The chain recombines TRBV7-2 with TRBJ1-1; unclear D gene. The CDR3 totals 14 residues. Germline V CDR1 and CDR2: SGHTA, FQGNSA. Trimming pared 7 bases from V and 0 bases from J, leaving 12 bases between. CDR3 in amino acids: CASMRHTMNTEAFF. The DNA of the CDR3 is TGTGCCAGCATGAGACATACCATGAACACTGAAGCTTTCTTT.

The J gene is TRBJ2-4, the V gene TRBV5-6; 7 bases line up with TRBD2. This CDR3 is 16 amino acids long. Unmatched junction bases numbered 14, after V lost 4 bases and J lost 7 bases. In germline, CDR1 is SGHDT, CDR2 YYEEEE. In DNA form, the CDR3 reads TGTGCCAGCAGCCCCGTGGGCGGGAGTAAATCTAACATTCAGTACTTC. Its protein product is CASSPVGGSKSNIQYF.

This chain joins TRBV5-4 and TRBJ1-2, with a weak D call TRBD1 (6 bases). Trimming removed 4 bases at V and 8 bases at J, with 18 bases between. Germline V lookup: CDR1 SGHNT, CDR2 YYREEE (reference sequence). The CDR3 runs to 14 residues. DNA for the CDR3: TGTGCCAGCAGCGCCGTGGACAGTCGGAACGGCTACACCTTC. It translates to CASSAVDSRNGYTF.

The sample holds a few counts of this clone. The chain carries TRBV29-1 and TRBJ2-7; tentative D call: TRBD1 (6 bases). V was shortened by 7 bases and J by 0 bases, with 16 bases between the two germline ends. The CDR3 contains 14 residues. CDR1 is SQVTM, CDR2 ANQGSEA, per germline. Here the CDR3 DNA reads TGCAGCGCCACCCCCCAGGGGTCCTCCTACGAGCAGTACTTC. Its protein product is CSATPQGSSYEQYF.

This clone was observed a few times. The V and J genes are TRBV15 and TRBJ1-1; D possibly corresponds to TRBD1 (6 bases). V lost 0 bases and J lost 8, with 10 bases in between. CDR1 and CDR2 (germline): LNHNV, YYDKDF (reference sequence). The CDR3 runs to 13 residues. The CDR3 region is CATSRDLGAEAFF. The CDR3, as DNA: TGTGCCACCAGCAGAGATCTGGGGGCCGAAGCTTTCTTT.

The V and J genes are TRBV4-1 and TRBJ2-1; 13 bases match TRBD2. Trimming removed 2 bases from V and 5 bases from J; junction bases left unmatched: 6. CDR3 length: 17 residues. Germline loops: CDR1 MGHRA, CDR2 YSYEKL. CDR3 nucleotides: TGCGCCAGCAGCCAACAGGGACTAGCGGGGCGGAACAATGAGCAGTTCTTC. Residues: CASSQQGLAGRNNEQFF.

This clone is a singleton in its sample. The rearrangement uses TRBV6-5 and TRBJ1-2, with 8 bases aligning to TRBD1. Germline assignment: CDR1 MNHEY and CDR2 SVGAGI. The junction had 12 bases not matched to a gene; V was cut back by 8 bases and J by 4 bases. The CDR3 is made up of 15 amino acids. This CDR3 reads CASGSTGALAYGYTF. CDR3 in DNA: TGTGCCAGCGGATCGACAGGGGCGCTCGCCTATGGCTACACCTTC.

This chain uses TRBV5-1 with TRBJ2-7, with 7 bases identical to TRBD1. Germline values: CDR1 SGHRS, CDR2 YFSETQ. The CDR3 extends over 17 amino acids. After removal of 0 bases from V and 1 base from J, the junction contained 10 bases not matched to a gene. In DNA form, the CDR3 reads TGCGCCAGCAGCTTGGGCATCGGGACAGCCAAGTCCTACGAGCAGTACTTC. Residues: CASSLGIGTAKSYEQYF.

The J gene is TRBJ2-5, the V gene TRBV9; D is unclear. The germline V gene has CDR1 SGDLS and CDR2 YYNGEE. Trimming removed 4 bases from V and 6 bases from J, with 10 bases in between. This CDR3 comprises 12 residues. This chain's CDR3 is CASSPTRQTQYF. The CDR3 DNA reads TGTGCCAGCAGCCCCACGCGACAGACCCAGTACTTC. The whole variable domain, remainder taken from reference TRBV9 and TRBJ2-5, is DSGVTQTPKHLITATGQRVTLRCSPRSGDLSVYWYQQSLDQGLQFLIQYYNGEERAKGNILERFSAQQFPDLHSELNLSSLELGDSALYFCASSPTRQTQYFGPGTRLLVL.

This chain connects TRBV4-1 to TRBJ2-4; 7 bases agree with TRBD2. This CDR3 contains 15 residues. Germline trimming cut 6 bases from V and 3 bases from J; bases unmatched to any gene: 8. Germline V gene lookup returns CDR1 MGHRA and CDR2 YSYEKL. CDR3 sequence (DNA): TGCGCCAGCAGAGCGGGACCCAGGGACAAAAACATTCAGTACTTC. Translating gives CASRAGPRDKNIQYF.

CDR3 in DNA: TGTGCCAGCAGCTTAGCAGGGTTGAGCAATCAGCCCCAGCATTTT. It is translated as CASSLAGLSNQPQHF. The chain combines TRBV7-2 with TRBJ1-5; no clear D. CDR1 is SGHTA and CDR2 is FQGNSA in the germline V gene. The ends were cut back, 0 bases at V and 1 base at J, with 7 bases in the middle. There are 15 residues in the CDR3.

The chain has TRBV27 and TRBJ2-6; D may be TRBD2 (5 bases). This CDR3 has 15 amino acids. Germline V gene lookup returns CDR1 MNHEY and CDR2 SMNVEV (reference sequence). Trimming removed 3 bases from V and 2 bases from J, with 8 bases in between. In nucleotides, the CDR3 is TGTGCCAGCAGTTTTGAGCGGACTGGGGCCAACGTCCTGACTTTC. As protein: CASSFERTGANVLTF. Complete variable domain (other parts from reference TRBV27 and TRBJ2-6): EAQVTQNPRYLITVTGKKLTVTCSQNMNHEYMSWYRQDPGLGLRQIYYSMNVEVTDKGDVPEGYKVSRKEKRNFPLILESPSPNQTSLYFCASSFERTGANVLTFGAGSRLTVL.

In its sample, this clone was seen a few times. The chain employs TRBV5-1 and TRBJ2-7; the D gene is possibly TRBD1 (7 bases). The CDR3 spans 14 residues. V lost 6 bases to trimming and J lost 2 bases, with 15 bases between them. CDR1 and CDR2 from the germline V gene are SGHRS and YFSETQ. The CDR3 region has the DNA TGCGCCAGCACCATGGGGGGACAGACCTACGAGCAGTACTTC. The encoded protein is CASTMGGQTYEQYF. The entire variable domain, with the rest obtained from reference TRBV5-1 and TRBJ2-7, is as follows: KAGVTQTPRYLIKTRGQQVTLSCSPISGHRSVSWYQQTPGQGLQFLFEYFSETQRNKGNFPGRFSGRQFSNSRSEMNVSTLELGDSALYLCASTMGGQTYEQYFGPGTRLTVT.